This TCR beta chain derives from a study of sequential checkpoint blockade in melanoma. In the study overall: Each arm's sequence ended with maintenance nivolumab.

The protocol was immunoSEQ multiplex PCR, while the TCRdb copy is restricted to in-frame clones and leaves out a portion. The repertoire holds 7,500 to 10,000 clones, with approximately 81% as singletons. CDR1 is SEHNR, CDR2 FQNEAQ, per germline (reference sequence). The V gene lost 3 bases and the J gene lost 0 bases, with 13 bases spanning the gap. The CDR3 has 16 amino acids. Treatment: randomized to nivolumab then ipilimumab (arm A) or the reverse (arm B). Live CD3+CD8+ CD19− CD56− cells were sorted from PBMCs. This sequence was found in a human donor with melanoma. The gene calls are TRBV7-9 and TRBJ2-3; possibly TRBD2 for D (5 bases). The material sequenced was CD8+ T cells sorted from blood (inferred from file names), taken from a patient given nivolumab and ipilimumab in sequence. This chain's CDR3 is CASSFWSGRSTDTQYF. The CDR3 coding sequence is TGTGCCAGCAGCTTCTGGTCGGGGAGAAGCACAGATACGCAGTATTTT.